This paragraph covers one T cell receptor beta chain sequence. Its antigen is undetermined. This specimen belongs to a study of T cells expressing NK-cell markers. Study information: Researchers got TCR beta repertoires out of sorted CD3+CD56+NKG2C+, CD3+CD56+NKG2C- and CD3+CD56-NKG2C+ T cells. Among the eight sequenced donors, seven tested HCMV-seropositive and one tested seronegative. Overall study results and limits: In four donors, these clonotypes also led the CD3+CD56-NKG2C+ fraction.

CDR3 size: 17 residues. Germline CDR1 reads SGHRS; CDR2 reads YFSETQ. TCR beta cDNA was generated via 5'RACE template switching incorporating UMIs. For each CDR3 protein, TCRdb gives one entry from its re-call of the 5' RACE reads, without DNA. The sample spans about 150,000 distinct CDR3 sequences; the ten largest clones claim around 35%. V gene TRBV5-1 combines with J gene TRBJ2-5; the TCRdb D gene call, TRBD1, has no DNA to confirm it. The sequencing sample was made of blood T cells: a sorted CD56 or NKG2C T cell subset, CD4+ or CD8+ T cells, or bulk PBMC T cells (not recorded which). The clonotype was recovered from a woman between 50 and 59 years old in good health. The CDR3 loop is CASSLGGQGTYQETQYF.